The clone carrying this T cell receptor beta chain was observed a handful of times. Authors' analysis steps: From reference gene primer amplification, estimates of nucleated cell counts were derived. Here immunoSEQ multiplex PCR was the method, and the copy in TCRdb shows in-frame clones only, minus some. V, J and clone size are taken as reported in that table, and D and trimming were inferred from the DNA itself. The data contain 400,000 to 500,000 clones, roughly 89% of them singletons. The data are from a study of blood T cell repertoires in COVID-19. Study overall: Donors in the United States, Italy and Spain gave samples during acute or convalescent COVID-19. PBMCs, B-cell-depleted T cells, or T cells were the source of the cDNA or gDNA that made up the material.

The V and J ends lost 2 bases and 6 bases, in that order; junction bases with no gene match: 8. Germline V CDR1 and CDR2: LNHDA, SQIVND (reference sequence). The CDR3 consists of 16 residues. V usage is TRBV19 and J usage is TRBJ2-7, with TRBD1 identical over 12 bases. The receptor was isolated from a woman aged 25-40 years with active or convalescent COVID-19. The sample was peripheral blood. Here the CDR3 DNA reads TGTGCCAGTAGTATACTTTCGGGACAGGGGGCGGCCGAGCAGTACTTC. Encoded protein: CASSILSGQGAAEQYF.